The 21 T cell receptor beta chains listed next were all sequenced from one sample in a study of T cell responses to AZD1222 COVID-19 vaccine. Profiled with immunoSEQ multiplex PCR; TCRdb holds only in-frame clones, not every one. The profile shows roughly 160,000 clones, roughly nine tenths of them singletons. Material: peripheral blood, obtained on day 0 of AZD1222 vaccination. Receptors were obtained from an adult in good health.

The chain has TRBV6-4 and TRBJ2-1, with 10 bases aligning to TRBD2. Germline lookup yields CDR1 MRHNA and CDR2 SNTAGT. V shed 6 bases and J 6 bases; nucleotides not matched to a gene: 8. The CDR3 spans 15 residues. CDR3 residues: CASSISGGAFNEQFF. CDR3 nucleotide sequence: TGTGCCAGCAGCATAAGCGGGGGGGCATTCAATGAGCAGTTCTTC.

This sequence joins TRBV19 and TRBJ1-3, with D unclear. Germline lookup yields CDR1 LNHDA and CDR2 SQIVND (reference sequence). This CDR3 spans 13 amino acids. Deletions cut 6 bases from V and 0 bases from J, with 6 bases between. The CDR3 DNA reads TGTGCCAGTAGCCGCGTCTCTGGAAACACCATATATTTT. Translating gives CASSRVSGNTIYF.

CDR3 DNA: TGTGCCAGCTCACCGCGGACAGGGGCAGATACGCAGTATTTT. This gives the protein CASSPRTGADTQYF. This rearrangement joins TRBV18 to TRBJ2-3; TRBD1 agrees at 9 bases. Germline V gene data show CDR1 as KGHSH and CDR2 as LQKENI. The CDR3 consists of 14 residues. The V segment lost 3 bases and the J segment 4 bases; nucleotides outside the gene matches: 2.

This clone was picked up a small number of times. The V and J genes are TRBV15 and TRBJ1-3, with D unclear. The CDR3 spans 13 residues. Between the trimmed V and J ends, which lost 2 bases and 4 bases, there was a span of 6 bases. In germline, CDR1 is LNHNV, CDR2 YYDKDF (reference sequence). CDR3 coding DNA: TGTGCCACCAGCAGAATCGGGGGAAACACCATATATTTT. Its protein is CATSRIGGNTIYF.

The rearrangement uses TRBV7-3 and TRBJ1-1; D might be TRBD1 (5 bases). Trimming shortened V by 6 bases and J by 2 bases, and 10 bases separated the two germline ends. CDR1 and CDR2 (germline): SGHTA, FQGTGA. This CDR3 region has 13 residues. This chain's CDR3 is CASRRGSNTEAFF. The CDR3, as DNA: TGTGCCAGCAGGAGGGGTAGTAACACTGAAGCTTTCTTT.

The chain combines TRBV6-6 with TRBJ1-1; D not certain. The germline gives CDR1 MNHNY, CDR2 SVGAGI (reference sequence). V lost 6 bases and J 3 bases, leaving 17 bases between the germline ends. This CDR3 is 15 amino acids long. The DNA of the CDR3 is TGTGCCAGCAGCCCTAGCGTGGGTTTGTACACTGAAGCTTTCTTT. It specifies CASSPSVGLYTEAFF.

The chain's CDR3 is CASSFLGLAGKETQYF. The CDR3 DNA reads as TGTGCCAGCAGTTTCCTCGGACTAGCGGGGAAAGAGACCCAGTACTTC. The rearrangement joins TRBV6-2 or TRBV6-3 to TRBJ2-5; the match to TRBD2 covers 12 bases. Trimming at V came to 4 bases and at J to 3 bases, leaving 6 bases not matched to a gene. CDR3 size: 16 residues. Germline assignment: CDR1 MNHEY and CDR2 SVGEGT.

J is TRBJ1-6 and V is TRBV6-2 or TRBV6-3; no clear D gene. CDR1 and CDR2 from the germline V gene are MNHEY and SVGEGT. The CDR3 totals 16 residues. Trimming took 1 base from V and 6 from J, leaving 13 bases between them. The CDR3 nucleotides are TGTGCCAGCAGTTACTTGGAGGGCGAGCTTAATTCACCCCTCCACTTT. Translated: CASSYLEGELNSPLHF.

The chain carries TRBV3-1 (or the pseudogene TRBV3-2) and TRBJ2-7; the D gene is possibly TRBD1 (5 bases). The germline V and J ends were trimmed by 1 base and 3 bases, with 10 bases remaining between them. This CDR3 has 14 amino acids. Germline V CDR1 and CDR2: LGHDT, YNNKEL (reference sequence). CDR3 in amino acids: CASSQVTDSYEQYF. In nucleotides, the CDR3 is TGTGCCAGCAGCCAAGTGACAGATAGCTACGAGCAGTACTTC.

CDR3 sequence: CSVEGGAGRNTIYF. The DNA of the CDR3 is TGCAGCGTTGAAGGAGGGGCGGGACGAAACACCATATATTTT. The chain joins TRBV29-1 to TRBJ1-3; possible D gene TRBD1, 5 bases. Germline assignment: CDR1 SQVTM and CDR2 ANQGSEA. The CDR3 length is 14 residues. Trimming removed 1 base at V and 5 bases at J, with 12 bases between.

About this clone: This CDR3 is also generated by other DNA sequences in the sample. The gene calls are TRBV19 and TRBJ1-4, with D tentatively TRBD1 (5 bases). Trimming left V 5 bases short and J 0 bases short, with 10 bases between. This CDR3 region has 15 residues. Germline values: CDR1 LNHDA, CDR2 SQIVND (reference sequence). As DNA, the CDR3 is TGTGCCAGTAGTCCCGGGGCCGCAACTAATGAAAAACTGTTTTTT. It encodes CASSPGAATNEKLFF. Supplemented by reference TRBV19 and TRBJ1-4, the full variable domain reads DGGITQSPKYLFRKEGQNVTLSCEQNLNHDAMYWYRQDPGQGLRLIYYSQIVNDFQKGDIAEGYSVSREKKESFPLTVTSAQKNPTAFYLCASSPGAATNEKLFFGSGTQLSVL.

The chain combines TRBV6-2 or TRBV6-3 with TRBJ1-5, with 10 bases that match TRBD1. V gave up 4 bases and J gave up 5 bases; unmatched junction bases: 2. CDR1 is MNHEY and CDR2 is SVGEGT in the germline V gene. The CDR3 consists of 14 residues. The CDR3 sequence: CASSSGQGYQPQHF. CDR3 DNA: TGTGCCAGCAGTTCGGGACAGGGGTATCAGCCCCAGCATTTT.

This rearrangement joins TRBV6-2 or TRBV6-3 to TRBJ1-2, with D hard to call. V lost 0 bases and J lost 8, with 13 bases in between. The CDR3 consists of 14 residues. Germline loops: CDR1 MNHEY, CDR2 SVGEGT. This CDR3 is CASSYSNGVDGYTF. The CDR3 bases are TGTGCCAGCAGTTACTCGAACGGGGTCGACGGCTACACCTTC.

The chain carries TRBV9 and TRBJ2-3, with 7 bases fitting TRBD2. Per germline, CDR1 SGDLS and CDR2 YYNGEE. Trimming removed 3 bases from V and 0 bases from J; junction bases left unmatched: 7. The CDR3 runs to 16 residues. The CDR3 DNA sequence: TGTGCCAGCAGCGGACCTAGCGGTACAAGCACAGATACGCAGTATTTT. Its protein is CASSGPSGTSTDTQYF.

The chain employs TRBV3-1 (or the pseudogene TRBV3-2) and TRBJ1-4; D not resolved. Trimming took 3 bases from V and 4 from J, leaving 15 bases between them. The CDR3 totals 16 residues. Germline CDR1 LGHDT, CDR2 YNNKEL (reference sequence). Here the CDR3 reads CASSQTDGANNEKLFF. The CDR3 bases are TGTGCCAGCAGCCAGACGGACGGTGCTAATAATGAAAAACTGTTTTTT.

This clone came up a few times. The chain combines TRBV7-6 with TRBJ1-3, with D tentatively TRBD1 (5 bases). The germline V and J ends were trimmed by 2 bases and 0 bases, with 8 bases remaining between them. Germline lookup yields CDR1 SGHVS and CDR2 FNYEAQ. CDR3 length equals 15 residues. DNA of the CDR3: TGTGCCAGCAGCTTATGGGGGACCTCTGGAAACACCATATATTTT. This gives the protein CASSLWGTSGNTIYF. Variable domain in full (rest from reference TRBV7-6 and TRBJ1-3): GAGVSQSPRYKVTKRGQDVALRCDPISGHVSLYWYRQALGQGPEFLTYFNYEAQQDKSGLPNDRFSAERPEGSISTLTIQRTEQRDSAMYRCASSLWGTSGNTIYFGEGSWLTVV.

The chain joins TRBV18 to TRBJ1-1; the D is unclear. CDR3 length equals 13 residues. Trimming shortened V by 6 bases and J by 6 bases, and 14 bases separated the two germline ends. CDR1 is KGHSH and CDR2 is LQKENI in the germline V gene. CDR3 loop: CASSPKGAAEAFF. CDR3 sequence (DNA): TGTGCCAGCTCCCCAAAAGGTGCGGCTGAAGCTTTCTTT.

This chain uses TRBV20-1 with TRBJ2-3; D assignment may be TRBD1 or TRBD2 (6 bases each). Germline V gene data show CDR1 as DFQATT and CDR2 as SNEGSKA (reference sequence). The CDR3 sequence is 14 residues long. V lost 3 bases, J lost 1 base, and 11 bases lay in between. Here the CDR3 DNA reads TGCAGTGCTAGTAGGGGGACTCGCACAGATACGCAGTATTTT. Its translation: CSASRGTRTDTQYF.

CDR3: CASRGQGRQPQHF. DNA for the CDR3: TGTGCCAGTAGGGGACAGGGTAGGCAGCCCCAGCATTTT. V gene TRBV19 combines with J gene TRBJ1-5, with TRBD1 matching over 9 bases. Trimming took 6 bases from V and 7 from J; bases not matched to a gene: 4. Germline values: CDR1 LNHDA, CDR2 SQIVND (reference sequence). This CDR3 spans 13 amino acids. Drawing the rest from reference TRBV19 and TRBJ1-5, the complete variable domain is DGGITQSPKYLFRKEGQNVTLSCEQNLNHDAMYWYRQDPGQGLRLIYYSQIVNDFQKGDIAEGYSVSREKKESFPLTVTSAQKNPTAFYLCASRGQGRQPQHFGDGTRLSIL.

V and J are TRBV10-3 and TRBJ1-6, with D possibly being TRBD1 (5 bases). This CDR3 spans 15 amino acids. CDR1 ENHRY and CDR2 SYGVKD come from the germline V gene. V was clipped by 6 bases and J by 6 bases, with 15 bases between them. CDR3 nucleotides: TGTGCCATCAGCGCGGGGCAGAGTTTTAATTCACCCCTCCACTTT. Translated: CAISAGQSFNSPLHF.

DNA for the CDR3: TGTGCCAGCAGCCTAAGGACAGGGTACACCGGGGAGCTGTTTTTT. Its translation is CASSLRTGYTGELFF. The rearrangement joins TRBV7-2 to TRBJ2-2; 8 bases match TRBD1. CDR1 and CDR2 from the germline V gene are SGHTA and FQGNSA. The V gene end was trimmed by 5 bases and the J gene end by 3 bases; junction bases not matched to a gene: 5. The CDR3 sequence is 15 residues long.